These 21 T cell receptor beta chains were all obtained from the same sample, sequenced in a study of blood T cell repertoires in COVID-19. TCRdb's table, derived via immunoSEQ multiplex PCR, lists solely in-frame clones and lacks some. This sample has roughly 250,000 clones, with roughly 86% found just once. The material sequenced was peripheral blood. Receptors originate from a woman in her fifties or sixties with acute or convalescent COVID-19.

In this sample, this clone turned up a few times. The chain joins TRBV18 to TRBJ2-7; D is perhaps TRBD2 (5 bases). This CDR3 spans 14 amino acids. Trimming cost V 2 bases and J 7 bases, with 15 bases left between them. CDR1 is KGHSH, CDR2 LQKENI, per germline. The CDR3 protein is CASSPNRGLGEQYF. CDR3 coding DNA: TGTGCCAGCTCACCAAACAGAGGGCTCGGTGAGCAGTACTTC.

The J gene is TRBJ2-1, the V gene TRBV18; D may be TRBD2 (6 bases). This CDR3 has 13 residues. The V gene's germline CDR1 is KGHSH and CDR2 LQKENI. The germline V and J ends were trimmed by 0 bases and 10 bases, with 10 bases remaining between them. The CDR3 loop is CASSPPGTPEQFF. The DNA for the CDR3 is TGTGCCAGCTCACCACCAGGGACTCCAGAGCAGTTCTTC.

This clone is a singleton in its sample. V is TRBV15 and J is TRBJ2-5; the D gene is possibly TRBD1 (6 bases). Trimming took off 1 base at V and 3 bases at J, with 15 bases between the two ends. Looked up from germline, CDR1 is LNHNV and CDR2 is YYDKDF (reference sequence). CDR3 length equals 16 residues. This CDR3 is CATSRVAGVGEETQYF. The CDR3 region has the DNA TGTGCCACCAGCAGAGTCGCAGGGGTCGGTGAAGAGACCCAGTACTTC. Full variable domain (missing parts from reference TRBV15 and TRBJ2-5): DAMVIQNPRYQVTQFGKPVTLSCSQTLNHNVMYWYQQKSSQAPKLLFHYYDKDFNNEADTPDNFQSRRPNTSFCFLDIRSPGLGDTAMYLCATSRVAGVGEETQYFGPGTRLLVL.

This clone came up a few times. The chain combines TRBV19 with TRBJ2-7, with 11 nucleotides matching TRBD2. The CDR3 runs 17 residues. Trimming cost V 4 bases and J 4 bases; bases outside gene matches: 12. CDR1 is LNHDA and CDR2 is SQIVND in the germline V gene (reference sequence). This CDR3 is CASSRSSGRLAMYEQYF. CDR3 coding DNA: TGTGCCAGTAGTAGGTCTAGCGGGAGGCTAGCAATGTACGAGCAGTACTTC. Together with reference TRBV19 and TRBJ2-7, the CDR3 gives the full variable domain: DGGITQSPKYLFRKEGQNVTLSCEQNLNHDAMYWYRQDPGQGLRLIYYSQIVNDFQKGDIAEGYSVSREKKESFPLTVTSAQKNPTAFYLCASSRSSGRLAMYEQYFGPGTRLTVT.

The chain couples TRBV4-2 to TRBJ2-1; 12 bases are a match to TRBD2. The CDR3 runs 17 residues. In germline, CDR1 is LGHNA, CDR2 YNFKEQ. V trimming: 5 bases; J trimming: 6 bases; junction bases outside the gene matches: 11. The CDR3: CASSGTNLAGGSNEQFF. CDR3 DNA sequence: TGTGCCAGCAGCGGTACAAATCTAGCGGGAGGGAGCAATGAGCAGTTCTTC.

The gene calls are TRBV15 and TRBJ1-5; D call uncertain. CDR1 and CDR2 from the germline V gene are LNHNV and YYDKDF (reference sequence). V dropped 3 bases and J dropped 7 bases, with 10 bases sitting between them. CDR3 size: 13 residues. This CDR3 is CATSRQRKQPQHF. The CDR3 DNA sequence: TGTGCCACCAGCAGGCAGCGTAAACAGCCCCAGCATTTT.

This clone was picked up one time. V gene TRBV4-2 combines with J gene TRBJ2-7; possible D gene TRBD2, 7 bases. Trimming pared 4 bases from V and 6 bases from J, leaving 16 bases between. Per the germline V gene, CDR1 is LGHNA and CDR2 is YNFKEQ. CDR3 length equals 14 residues. CDR3 loop: CASSRGGGGSEQYF. CDR3 sequence (DNA): TGTGCCAGCAGCCGAGGGGGAGGGGGGAGCGAGCAGTACTTC.

The count of this clone is one. The chain has TRBV27 and TRBJ1-1; 8 bases map to TRBD1. V gave up 6 bases and J gave up 1 base; unmatched junction bases: 4. The CDR3 runs 14 residues. Germline V gives CDR1 MNHEY, CDR2 SMNVEV (reference sequence). The CDR3 loop is CASSLTGANTEAFF. The CDR3 nucleotides are TGTGCCAGCAGCCTGACAGGGGCGAACACTGAAGCTTTCTTT.

This chain joins TRBV5-1 and TRBJ2-2; the D is unclear. Looked up from germline, CDR1 is SGHRS and CDR2 is YFSETQ. This CDR3 contains 15 residues. Trimming took off 0 bases at V and 7 bases at J, with 13 bases between the two ends. The CDR3 DNA reads TGCGCCAGCAGCTTGGATCCGGGTTCCCGCGGGGAGCTGTTTTTT. Amino acids: CASSLDPGSRGELFF.

This chain uses TRBV4-1 with TRBJ2-7; 14 bases agree with TRBD2. Germline V gene sequence: CDR1 MGHRA, CDR2 YSYEKL. The trim removed 6 bases at V and 2 bases at J, leaving 6 bases unmatched. The CDR3 length is 16 residues. The CDR3 region has the DNA TGCGCCAGCAGTCCCGGGACTAGCGGGAGTCCCTACGAGCAGTACTTC. Residues: CASSPGTSGSPYEQYF.

V and J are TRBV6-4 and TRBJ1-2, with TRBD1 matching over 8 bases. From germline, CDR1 is MRHNA and CDR2 SNTAGT. V was pared by 5 bases and J by 3 bases, with 8 bases of the junction left unmatched. The CDR3 sequence is 15 residues long. The CDR3 DNA is TGTGCCAGCAGTCCAAACAGGGGGGAAGACTATGGCTACACCTTC. Its translation is CASSPNRGEDYGYTF.

This chain links TRBV25-1 with TRBJ1-6; 9 bases are a match to TRBD1. The CDR3 is 17 amino acids. The V gene end was trimmed by 3 bases and the J gene end by 10 bases; junction bases not matched to a gene: 13. The germline gives CDR1 MGHDK, CDR2 SYGVNS. The CDR3 bases are TGTGCCAGCAGTGAGGGCCTATCCGGGACAGGGAGATCACCCCTCCACTTT. As protein: CASSEGLSGTGRSPLHF.

This chain connects TRBV2 to TRBJ2-3, with a weak D call TRBD2 (6 bases). This CDR3 spans 13 amino acids. Germline V CDR1 and CDR2: SNHLY, FYNNEI. Trimming left V 9 bases short and J 3 bases short, with 13 bases between. As DNA, the CDR3 is TGTGCCAGTCTGAGACTAGTGACAGATACGCAGTATTTT. Translating it yields CASLRLVTDTQYF.

The chain uses TRBV7-9 and TRBJ2-1; the match to TRBD1 covers 9 bases. This CDR3 region has 16 residues. Germline V lookup: CDR1 SEHNR, CDR2 FQNEAQ (reference sequence). The ends lost 5 bases at V and 0 bases at J; junction bases unmatched: 5. CDR3 in amino acids: CASSPQGASSYNEQFF. In DNA, the CDR3 is TGTGCCAGCAGCCCACAGGGGGCAAGCTCCTACAATGAGCAGTTCTTC. Combining the CDR3 with reference TRBV7-9 and TRBJ2-1 gives the whole variable domain DTGVSQNPRHKITKRGQNVTFRCDPISEHNRLYWYRQTLGQGPEFLTYFQNEAQLEKSRLLSDRFSAERPKGSFSTLEIQRTEQGDSAMYLCASSPQGASSYNEQFFGPGTRLTVL.

In its sample, this clone was seen a few times. Written as DNA, the CDR3 is TGTGCCACCAGTGAAAGACTGCGCTCCTACAATGAGCAGTTCTTC. Protein: CATSERLRSYNEQFF. The rearrangement links TRBV24-1 to TRBJ2-1; D call uncertain. Per germline, CDR1 KGHDR and CDR2 SFDVKD. Trimming pared 4 bases from V and 0 bases from J, leaving 9 bases between. There are 15 residues in the CDR3.

This clone was counted only a few times. The chain joins TRBV7-9 to TRBJ1-2; D is perhaps TRBD1 (6 bases). CDR1 SEHNR and CDR2 FQNEAQ come from the germline V gene (reference sequence). Trimming removed 5 bases from V and 4 bases from J, with 8 bases in between. CDR3 length: 12 residues. CDR3 region: CASSRTAYGYTF. The CDR3, as DNA: TGTGCCAGCAGCCGGACAGCCTATGGCTACACCTTC.

This clone has only one observation. The chain combines TRBV7-8 with TRBJ2-1; maybe TRBD2 (5 bases). V gave up 5 bases and J gave up 13 bases, with 12 bases separating them. CDR1 SGHVS and CDR2 FQNEAQ come from the germline V gene. This CDR3 contains 11 residues. The CDR3 bases are TGTGCCAGCAGCCCAGTCGGACTCCAGTTCTTC. Translation: CASSPVGLQFF.

This chain joins TRBV11-3 and TRBJ2-3, with TRBD2 matching over 7 bases. The V segment lost 2 bases and the J segment 2 bases; nucleotides outside the gene matches: 7. Germline V CDR1 and CDR2: SGHNT, YENEEA. The CDR3 contains 16 residues. CDR3 in amino acids: CASSLRASGYTDTQYF. In nucleotides, the CDR3 is TGTGCCAGCAGCTTAAGGGCTAGCGGTTACACAGATACGCAGTATTTT.

As to this clone: A read error may produce the germline difference seen at one junction end. The chain carries TRBV6-2 or TRBV6-3 and TRBJ1-6; 9 bases line up with TRBD1. The CDR3 contains 13 residues. Germline V gives CDR1 MNHEY, CDR2 SVGEGT. The CDR3 sequence is CASSYSGGQGEPF. The CDR3 DNA is TGTGCCAGCAGTTACTCGGGGGGACAGGGAGAACCGTTT.

The chain links TRBV6-1 to TRBJ1-6, with D hard to call. Trimming took 3 bases from V and 3 from J, leaving 6 bases between them. Germline V gene lookup returns CDR1 MNHNS and CDR2 SASEGT. The CDR3 consists of 14 residues. The CDR3 loop reads CASSETNYNSPLHF. The CDR3 region has the DNA TGTGCCAGCAGTGAGACAAACTATAATTCACCCCTCCACTTT.

The sample holds one count of this clone. This chain uses TRBV14 with TRBJ2-7; a weak D match, TRBD1 (6 bases). CDR3 size: 13 residues. Between the trimmed V and J ends, which lost 4 bases and 5 bases, there was a span of 12 bases. CDR1 SGHDN and CDR2 FVKESK come from the germline V gene. The CDR3 protein is CASSPRDTHEQYF. The CDR3 nucleotides are TGTGCCAGCAGCCCCCGGGACACCCACGAGCAGTACTTC.